Listed here are 30 T cell receptor beta chains from one sample, sequenced in a study of blood T cell repertoires in COVID-19. Libraries were prepared by immunoSEQ multiplex PCR; TCRdb keeps only in-frame clonotypes and omits some of them. Of over 85,000 clones listed, around 80% were seen once; the top ten hold roughly 25%. Source material: peripheral blood. All receptors come from a man between 65 and 79 years old with acute or convalescent COVID-19.

This clone was observed a few times. V and J are TRBV28 and TRBJ1-5; maybe TRBD1 (6 bases). Germline V CDR1 and CDR2: MDHEN, SYDVKM. This CDR3 is 14 amino acids long. V was cut by 4 bases and J by 3 bases, with 10 bases left in between. CDR3 residues: CASSSTGANQPQHF. CDR3 in DNA: TGTGCCAGCAGTTCGACAGGAGCCAATCAGCCCCAGCATTTT.

The genes are TRBV6-2 or TRBV6-3 and TRBJ2-1; maybe TRBD2 (5 bases). The germline V gene encodes CDR1 MNHEY and CDR2 SVGEGT. The CDR3 is made up of 14 amino acids. Trimming removed 4 bases at V and 7 bases at J, with 14 bases between. CDR3 protein: CASSFRGFMNEQFF. CDR3 DNA sequence: TGTGCCAGCAGTTTTCGGGGTTTCATGAATGAGCAGTTCTTC.

This clone was found a few times. The chain is built from TRBV5-1 and TRBJ2-7; D not resolved. This CDR3 is built from 11 residues. Trimming took 2 bases from V and 2 from J, leaving 2 bases between them. The germline V gene has CDR1 SGHRS and CDR2 YFSETQ. The chain's CDR3 is CASSFTYEQYF. Written as DNA, the CDR3 is TGCGCCAGCAGCTTTACCTACGAGCAGTACTTC.

This rearrangement joins TRBV11-3 to TRBJ2-3; 8 nucleotides match TRBD2. The CDR3 has 15 residues. The V gene end was trimmed by 5 bases and the J gene end by 0 bases; junction bases not matched to a gene: 4. Germline CDR1 and CDR2: SGHNT and YENEEA. CDR3 sequence reads: CASSLRGGSTDTQYF. CDR3 in DNA: TGTGCCAGCAGCCTCCGGGGGGGAAGCACAGATACGCAGTATTTT.

This clone was seen only once. The chain employs TRBV5-1 and TRBJ2-7, with 9 bases fitting TRBD1. Germline V gives CDR1 SGHRS, CDR2 YFSETQ. The length of the CDR3 is 15 residues. The ends lost 0 bases at V and 3 bases at J; junction bases unmatched: 4. The CDR3 nucleotides read TGCGCCAGCAGCTTGGGGGGACAGGGAGGCTACGAGCAGTACTTC. This gives the protein CASSLGGQGGYEQYF. Together with reference TRBV5-1 and TRBJ2-7, the CDR3 gives the full variable domain: KAGVTQTPRYLIKTRGQQVTLSCSPISGHRSVSWYQQTPGQGLQFLFEYFSETQRNKGNFPGRFSGRQFSNSRSEMNVSTLELGDSALYLCASSLGGQGGYEQYFGPGTRLTVT.

The chain carries TRBV27 and TRBJ1-1, with D possibly matching TRBD1 (5 bases). The CDR3 sequence is 15 residues long. V was shortened by 5 bases and J by 1 base, with 14 bases between the two germline ends. Germline V CDR1 and CDR2: MNHEY, SMNVEV (reference sequence). The CDR3 region has the DNA TGTGCCAGCAGTGCCTGGGGGGGGTCGAACACTGAAGCTTTCTTT. Its translation is CASSAWGGSNTEAFF.

This clone was observed a single time. The rearrangement uses TRBV3-1 (or the pseudogene TRBV3-2) and TRBJ2-7; the D gene is possibly TRBD2 (6 bases). The germline V gene encodes CDR1 LGHDT and CDR2 YNNKEL (reference sequence). Deletions cut 4 bases from V and 2 bases from J, with 18 bases between. There are 16 residues in the CDR3. CDR3 nucleotide sequence: TGTGCCAGCAGCCCTACCCTGGGGCGGGGTGCCTACGAGCAGTACTTC. It yields the protein CASSPTLGRGAYEQYF.

There are a few counts of this clone. V usage is TRBV5-1 and J usage is TRBJ2-7; 9 positions match TRBD1. Germline V gives CDR1 SGHRS, CDR2 YFSETQ. The CDR3 is 18 residues long. V gave up 2 bases and J gave up 7 bases; unmatched junction bases: 19. The CDR3 DNA sequence: TGCGCCAGCAGCTTACAGGGGGCCTTCGGTCGAGTGCCTGGGGAGCAGTACTTC. Translation: CASSLQGAFGRVPGEQYF.

The V and J genes are TRBV28 and TRBJ1-4; TRBD1 might be the D (6 bases). With 6 bases removed from V and 5 bases from J, the gap between germline ends came to 16 bases. This CDR3 contains 15 residues. Germline CDR1 and CDR2: MDHEN and SYDVKM. DNA of the CDR3: TGTGCCAGCAGCCTAGGGGGGGCTGGGAATGAAAAACTGTTTTTT. Protein product: CASSLGGAGNEKLFF.

The gene calls are TRBV28 and TRBJ2-1; TRBD2 might be the D (5 bases). CDR3 length equals 12 residues. Germline CDR1 reads MDHEN; CDR2 reads SYDVKM. The V end was cut by 5 bases, the J end by 9 bases, with 11 bases between. This CDR3 is CASSLLGIEQFF. CDR3 DNA: TGTGCCAGCAGTCTACTAGGTATTGAGCAGTTCTTC.

This chain links TRBV7-9 with TRBJ1-2; maybe TRBD1 (6 bases). The germline V gene encodes CDR1 SEHNR and CDR2 FQNEAQ (reference sequence). The CDR3 covers 15 residues. V gave up 0 bases and J gave up 2 bases, with 10 bases separating them. This chain's CDR3 is CASSLATGPNYGYTF. Here the CDR3 DNA reads TGTGCCAGCAGCTTAGCGACAGGACCCAACTATGGCTACACCTTC.

The chain employs TRBV11-3 and TRBJ2-3; perhaps TRBD2 as D (5 bases). The CDR3 consists of 14 residues. Trimming shortened V by 1 base and J by 2 bases, and 7 bases separated the two germline ends. Germline CDR1 reads SGHNT; CDR2 reads YENEEA. DNA of the CDR3: TGTGCCAGCAGCTTAGCGGGGTCCACAGATACGCAGTATTTT. It specifies CASSLAGSTDTQYF. Supplemented by reference TRBV11-3 and TRBJ2-3, the full variable domain reads EAGVVQSPRYKIIEKKQPVAFWCNPISGHNTLYWYLQNLGQGPELLIRYENEEAVDDSQLPKDRFSAERLKGVDSTLKIQPAELGDSAVYLCASSLAGSTDTQYFGPGTRLTVL.

The chain recombines TRBV13 with TRBJ2-5; TRBD1 agrees at 8 bases. V lost 0 bases and J lost 4; bases outside the gene matches: 4. The CDR3 runs 15 residues. Germline values: CDR1 PRHDT, CDR2 FYEKMQ (reference sequence). The CDR3 here is CASSLGAGGAETQYF. CDR3 coding DNA: TGTGCCAGCAGCTTAGGGGCAGGGGGCGCAGAGACCCAGTACTTC.

CDR3 sequence reads: CASSSQQGAGEKLFF. In DNA, the CDR3 is TGTGCCAGCAGCAGCCAACAGGGGGCCGGGGAAAAACTGTTTTTT. This chain uses TRBV6-4 with TRBJ1-4, with 9 bases that match TRBD1. Germline V lookup: CDR1 MRHNA, CDR2 SNTAGT. This CDR3 spans 15 amino acids. The J segment lost 8 bases and the V segment lost 6 bases, leaving 10 bases of the junction unmatched.

This clone was picked up a small number of times. The gene calls are TRBV2 and TRBJ1-1, with 8 bases identical to TRBD1. This CDR3 region has 14 residues. Trimming took 6 bases from V and 8 from J; bases not matched to a gene: 11. Germline V gene data show CDR1 as SNHLY and CDR2 as FYNNEI. CDR3 amino acids: CASSPFQQGVEAFF. In DNA, the CDR3 is TGTGCCAGCAGCCCATTTCAACAGGGGGTGGAAGCTTTCTTT.

The CDR3 bases are TGTGCCAGCAGTTTTGACAGAGATACGCAGTATTTT. Translating it yields CASSFDRDTQYF. V gene TRBV28 combines with J gene TRBJ2-3; D may be TRBD1 (5 bases). V gave up 3 bases and J gave up 5 bases, with 6 bases separating them. In germline, CDR1 is MDHEN, CDR2 SYDVKM. The CDR3 is 12 residues long. Looking up the rest from reference TRBV28 and TRBJ2-3 gives the full variable domain: DVKVTQSSRYLVKRTGEKVFLECVQDMDHENMFWYRQDPGLGLRLIYFSYDVKMKEKGDIPEGYSVSREKKERFSLILESASTNQTSMYLCASSFDRDTQYFGPGTRLTVL.

The chain employs TRBV24-1 and TRBJ2-7; 7 bases align to TRBD2. This CDR3 comprises 16 residues. Germline values: CDR1 KGHDR, CDR2 SFDVKD. V shed 3 bases, J shed 0 bases, and the junction held 7 bases outside the gene matches. The CDR3 coding sequence is TGTGCCACCAGTGATCCGTCGGGCGGGAGCTCCTACGAGCAGTACTTC. Protein: CATSDPSGGSSYEQYF.

The gene calls are TRBV27 and TRBJ2-5; 12 nucleotides match TRBD1. The CDR3 is 17 amino acids. Germline trimming cut 2 bases from V and 3 bases from J; bases unmatched to any gene: 7. Germline V gene sequence: CDR1 MNHEY, CDR2 SMNVEV (reference sequence). CDR3 sequence reads: CASSLAAGTGGKETQYF. In DNA form, the CDR3 reads TGTGCCAGCAGTTTAGCGGCAGGGACAGGGGGCAAAGAGACCCAGTACTTC.

V usage is TRBV29-1 and J usage is TRBJ2-2, with 11 bases identical to TRBD1. Germline V gene data show CDR1 as SQVTM and CDR2 as ANQGSEA. Germline trimming cut 6 bases from V and 3 bases from J; bases unmatched to any gene: 3. There are 14 residues in the CDR3. CDR3 in DNA: TGCAGCGTGGGACAGGGGGGACACACCGGGGAGCTGTTTTTT. It translates to CSVGQGGHTGELFF.

The V and J genes are TRBV7-2 and TRBJ2-5; tentative D call: TRBD2 (6 bases). Trimming removed 5 bases from V and 6 bases from J, with 22 bases in between. This CDR3 spans 16 amino acids. CDR1 SGHTA and CDR2 FQGNSA come from the germline V gene. Here the CDR3 DNA reads TGTGCCAGCAGCGCTAGGCGGGCTAGCGAACTACAGACCCAGTACTTC. Translating it yields CASSARRASELQTQYF. Based on the CDR3 plus reference TRBV7-2 and TRBJ2-5, the full variable domain is GAGVSQSPSNKVTEKGKDVELRCDPISGHTALYWYRQSLGQGLEFLIYFQGNSAPDKSGLPSDRFSAERTGGSVSTLTIQRTQQEDSAVYLCASSARRASELQTQYFGPGTRLLVL.

This clone was seen a single time. The chain joins TRBV5-4 to TRBJ2-7, with 13 positions matching TRBD2. The CDR3 is made up of 16 amino acids. With 7 bases clipped from V and 1 base from J, the junction kept 8 bases outside the gene matches. The V gene's germline CDR1 is SGHNT and CDR2 YYREEE (reference sequence). The CDR3 bases are TGTGCCAGCTTCAGGACTAGCGGGAGCGGATCCTACGAGCAGTACTTC. Encoded protein: CASFRTSGSGSYEQYF.

The chain joins TRBV12-2 to TRBJ2-5; the table's TRBD1 call for D was not verified on the DNA. TRBV12-2 has pseudogene status. This CDR3 region has 17 residues. The CDR3 protein is CASRLADRGLLEETQYF. The CDR3 DNA is TGTGCAAGTCGCTTAGCCGACAGGGGGCTTTTGGAAGAGACCCAGTACTTC.

Worth noting for this clone: Different DNA sequences within this sample yield the same CDR3. This chain links TRBV3-1 (or the pseudogene TRBV3-2) with TRBJ2-1; 7 nucleotides line up with TRBD2. Trimming removed 4 bases from V and 2 bases from J; junction bases left unmatched: 5. The CDR3 length is 15 residues. Germline CDR1 reads LGHDT; CDR2 reads YNNKEL (reference sequence). The CDR3 region has the DNA TGTGCCAGCAGCCGGTCGAGCGGGGCCTACAATGAGCAGTTCTTC. Encoded protein: CASSRSSGAYNEQFF.

The chain combines TRBV18 with TRBJ1-3; D unresolved. Trimming pared 4 bases from V and 2 bases from J, leaving 6 bases between. The CDR3 totals 13 residues. Per the germline V gene, CDR1 is KGHSH and CDR2 is LQKENI. The CDR3 DNA reads TGTGCCAGCTCACTGACACCTGGAAACACCATATATTTT. It specifies CASSLTPGNTIYF.

The chain combines TRBV27 with TRBJ2-7; the match to TRBD2 covers 10 bases. Germline-derived CDR1 and CDR2 are MNHEY and SMNVEV (reference sequence). The CDR3 sequence is 15 residues long. V lost 6 bases to trimming and J lost 3 bases; unmatched junction nucleotides: 8. As DNA, the CDR3 is TGTGCCAGCAGCCTAACTAGCGGGACTCTCTACGAGCAGTACTTC. Protein sequence: CASSLTSGTLYEQYF.

The chain employs TRBV4-1 and TRBJ2-1, with TRBD2 identical over 7 bases. The CDR3 covers 16 residues. Germline V gene data show CDR1 as MGHRA and CDR2 as YSYEKL. V gave up 4 bases and J gave up 0 bases; unmatched junction bases: 6. The CDR3 reads CASSPKAGSSYNEQFF. CDR3 DNA sequence: TGCGCCAGCAGCCCGAAAGCGGGAAGCTCCTACAATGAGCAGTTCTTC.

The gene calls are TRBV20-1 and TRBJ2-3; no clear D gene. The CDR3 is 10 residues long. The germline CDR1 and CDR2 sequences are DFQATT and SNEGSKA (reference sequence). CDR3 sequence reads: CSGSTDTQYF. The CDR3 DNA reads as TGCAGCGGGAGCACAGATACGCAGTATTTT.

In nucleotides, the CDR3 is TGTGCCACCAGTGATAACCGGGCGGGAGAAAAACTGTTTTTT. It specifies CATSDNRAGEKLFF. This chain links TRBV24-1 with TRBJ1-4; D remains ambiguous. V dropped 3 bases and J dropped 8 bases, with 12 bases sitting between them. Germline V lookup: CDR1 KGHDR, CDR2 SFDVKD. This CDR3 has 14 amino acids.

This chain links TRBV3-1 (or the pseudogene TRBV3-2) with TRBJ2-3; D is ambiguous. Per the germline V gene, CDR1 is LGHDT and CDR2 is YNNKEL (reference sequence). The CDR3 loop spans 13 amino acids. Trimming took off 1 base at V and 4 bases at J, with 6 bases between the two ends. Here the CDR3 reads CASSQASADTQYF. As DNA, the CDR3 is TGTGCCAGCAGCCAAGCAAGCGCAGATACGCAGTATTTT.

The chain is built from TRBV27 and TRBJ2-1, with TRBD2 matching over 7 bases. CDR1 and CDR2 (germline): MNHEY, SMNVEV (reference sequence). The CDR3 loop spans 16 amino acids. The trim removed 4 bases at V and 6 bases at J, leaving 12 bases unmatched. This CDR3 reads CASSSLSGPSANEQFF. Here the CDR3 DNA reads TGTGCCAGCAGTTCCCTTAGCGGGCCGTCGGCCAATGAGCAGTTCTTC.